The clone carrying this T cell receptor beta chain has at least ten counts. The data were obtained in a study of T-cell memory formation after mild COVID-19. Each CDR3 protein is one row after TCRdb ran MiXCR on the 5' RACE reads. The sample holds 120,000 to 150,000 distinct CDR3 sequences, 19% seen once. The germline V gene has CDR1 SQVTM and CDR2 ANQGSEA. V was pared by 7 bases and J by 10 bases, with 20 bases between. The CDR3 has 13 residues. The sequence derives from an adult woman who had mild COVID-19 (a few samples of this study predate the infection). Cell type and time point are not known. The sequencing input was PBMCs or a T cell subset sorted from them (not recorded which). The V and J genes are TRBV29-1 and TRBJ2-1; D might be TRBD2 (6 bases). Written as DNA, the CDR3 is TGCAGCGCCCGAGGCTGGGGGGATGGCGAGCAGTTCTTC. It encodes CSARGWGDGEQFF.